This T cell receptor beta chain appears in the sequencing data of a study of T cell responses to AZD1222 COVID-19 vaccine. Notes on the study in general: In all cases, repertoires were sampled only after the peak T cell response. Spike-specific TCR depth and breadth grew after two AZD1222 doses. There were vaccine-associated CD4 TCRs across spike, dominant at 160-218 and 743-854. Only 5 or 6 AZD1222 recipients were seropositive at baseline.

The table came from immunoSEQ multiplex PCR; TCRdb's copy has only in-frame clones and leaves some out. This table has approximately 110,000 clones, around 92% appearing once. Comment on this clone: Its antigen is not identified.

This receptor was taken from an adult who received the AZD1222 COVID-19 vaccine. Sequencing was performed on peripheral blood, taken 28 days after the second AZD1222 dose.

The CDR3 nucleotides read TGTGCCAGCAGTGAAGCGGACAGGGGTGAAAAACTGTTTTTT. This gives the protein CASSEADRGEKLFF. The chain joins TRBV6-1 to TRBJ1-4; 9 bases are a match to TRBD1. Trimming cost V 0 bases and J 7 bases; bases outside gene matches: 0. CDR1 and CDR2 from the germline V gene are MNHNS and SASEGT. CDR3 length: 14 amino acids.